These T cell receptor beta chains were read from a single sample in a study of graft-versus-host responses after intestinal transplantation. The assay was immunoSEQ multiplex PCR, and TCRdb's table has in-frame clones only and misses some. The sample carries approximately 100,000 clones, 86% recorded once. This material consisted of PBMCs, taken 255 days after intestinal transplant. The receptors come from a human patient who received an intestinal transplant, so some T cells may come from the graft donor. Both conserved end residues are part of each CDR3. Size values are once, few and many counts, or a class for expanded clones, and some rows have none.

V gene,J gene,clone size,CDR3 protein
TRBV10-2,TRBJ2-2,.,CASTPGTGRPAGELFF
TRBV11-2,TRBJ1-6,.,CASSSQPPGTNSPLHF
TRBV7-8,TRBJ2-1,.,CASSPRDRDYNEQFF
TRBV11-2,TRBJ2-1,few,CASSLETLAFKQFF
TRBV5-6,TRBJ2-1,.,CASITTAGPYNEQFF
TRBV30,TRBJ2-7,.,CAWRMTGRGDEQYF
TRBV28,TRBJ1-5,.,CASSSGTGRRGHQPQHF
TRBV7-7,TRBJ2-1,.,CASSLAVSAGDNEQFF
TRBV19,TRBJ2-2,.,CASSSRGNTGELFF
TRBV5-4,TRBJ2-1,.,CASNQRDRYNEQFF
TRBV5-1,TRBJ1-5,.,CASSLAGQGNQPQHF
TRBV6-1,TRBJ2-7,.,CASSVIRVTSPYEQYF
TRBV27,TRBJ2-7,.,CASSLYGGAYEQYF
TRBV15,TRBJ1-1,.,CATSRPWGRETEAFF
TRBV4-1,TRBJ1-2,.,CASSPISQGRDGYTF
TRBV19,TRBJ2-3,.,CASRTGPVNTDTQYF
TRBV5-1,TRBJ1-5,.,CASSLGGGNQPQHF
TRBV18,TRBJ2-3,.,CASSPTDTQYF
TRBV11-1,TRBJ1-4,.,CASSLYQRTNEKLFF
TRBV5-1,TRBJ1-1,.,CASSLGSGYDTEAFF
TRBV27,TRBJ1-1,.,CASRIPGSNTEAFF
TRBV2,TRBJ2-5,.,CASFGQGGETQYF
TRBV5-5,TRBJ1-1,.,CASSLEPQPWAEAFF
TRBV12-5,TRBJ2-1,once,CASGLDGNEQFF
TRBV5-6,TRBJ2-2,once,CASSFKQTGELFF
TRBV6-1,TRBJ2-1,once,CASSETSGYNEQFF
TRBV20-1,TRBJ1-2,.,CSAEYYGYTF
TRBV20-1,TRBJ1-2,.,CSTTIVYGYTF
TRBV5-4,TRBJ2-1,.,CASSWGGTDEQFF
TRBV2,TRBJ2-3,.,CASSDTGLLTDTQYF
TRBV28,TRBJ1-2,.,CASSLGQGPYGYTF
TRBV6-1,TRBJ1-4,.,CASILSTGAGEKLFF
TRBV2,TRBJ1-2,.,CASSEGDQRNYGYTF
TRBV2,TRBJ1-5,.,CASRHERDSNQPQHF
TRBV19,TRBJ2-1,.,CASSIKLAGASYSYNEQFF
TRBV15,TRBJ1-4,.,CATSRDSWTGEKLFF
TRBV2,TRBJ1-2,.,CASSDSALVPWNYGYTF
TRBV7-6,TRBJ2-3,.,CASRIRDRGTDTQYF
TRBV9,TRBJ1-1,many,CASSAYRGRTEAFF
TRBV5-1,TRBJ1-1,.,CASSFPAGGMNTEAFF
TRBV6-6,TRBJ1-2,.,CASSYGGDNENYGYTF
TRBV4-3,TRBJ1-1,.,CASSQTGGEAFF